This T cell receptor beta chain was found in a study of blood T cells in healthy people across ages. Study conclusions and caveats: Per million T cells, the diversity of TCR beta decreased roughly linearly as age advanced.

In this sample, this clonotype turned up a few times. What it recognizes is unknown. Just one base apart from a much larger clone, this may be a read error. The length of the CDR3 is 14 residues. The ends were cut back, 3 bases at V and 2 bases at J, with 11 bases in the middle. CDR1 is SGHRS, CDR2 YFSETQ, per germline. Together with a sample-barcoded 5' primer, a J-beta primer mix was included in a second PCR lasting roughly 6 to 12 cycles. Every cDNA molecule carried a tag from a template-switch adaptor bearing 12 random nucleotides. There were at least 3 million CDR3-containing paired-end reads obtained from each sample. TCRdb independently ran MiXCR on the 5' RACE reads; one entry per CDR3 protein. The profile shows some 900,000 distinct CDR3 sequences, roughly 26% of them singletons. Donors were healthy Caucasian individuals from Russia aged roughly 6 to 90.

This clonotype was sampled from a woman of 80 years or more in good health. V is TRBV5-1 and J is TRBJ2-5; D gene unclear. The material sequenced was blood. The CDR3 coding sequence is TGCGCCAGCAGCTGGGTAGGTGGGCAAGAGACCCAGTACTTC. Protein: CASSWVGGQETQYF.